The T cell receptor (beta chain) under discussion was sequenced for a study of blood T cells in healthy people across ages (dated by TCRdb to 2015 to 2017). As for the study more broadly: In model experiments, template switching captured about one uniquely barcoded TCR beta cDNA molecule for every two T cells. The donors were divided into four age groups: young (average 16 years), middle-aged (approximately 42), aged (around 59) and long-lived (about 80). To track age-related changes in TCR beta repertoire diversity, the study relied on deep sequencing normalized with unique cDNA molecular identifiers. Two additional independent replicas of 1 million unique cDNA reads from the same blood draw were analyzed for two donors (one aged 18 to 29 and one aged 80 or older).

The donors were roughly 40 Caucasian individuals from Russia, aged roughly 6 to 100 years, who were systemically healthy. Each donor gave about 9.7 milliliters of peripheral blood, drawn into EDTA-treated Vacutainer tubes. PBMCs were isolated by Ficoll-Paque density-gradient centrifugation, with at least 7 million obtained per sample. Trizol reagent was used to extract total RNA from PBMCs, with at least 5 micrograms per sample. The percentages of naive CD45RAhigh/CD27high T cells were determined by flow cytometry on a PBMC aliquot from every donor. The V end gives up 0 bases and the J end 7 bases, leaving 10 bases in the junction not matched to a gene. Reading from cysteine to phenylalanine, the CDR3 counts 16 amino acids. Of the read, only the CDR3 DNA is kept; its 48 bases are in frame from base 1. In the germline V gene, CDR1 corresponds to SGHDN and CDR2 to FVKESK. Libraries came from 5' RACE. TCRdb shows the sequencer as Illumina HiSeq 2500. The second PCR ran for roughly 7 to 12 cycles and used a J-beta primer mix along with a sample-barcoded 5' primer. A unique molecular identifier was introduced onto each TCR beta cDNA molecule by a template-switch 5' adaptor carrying 12 random nucleotides. Each sample yielded at least 2.5 million CDR3-containing paired-end reads. First-strand cDNA synthesis was performed from all RNA using the Mint cDNA synthesis kit, with priming by a TRBC-specific oligonucleotide. Following uracil-DNA glycosylase treatment, a first 18-cycle PCR with universal primers M1SS and BC2_uni_R was performed on all cDNA. The authors processed their data as follows. For normalization, 1 million high-quality reads, each with a distinct molecular identifier, were randomly selected from each sample. Reads with shared molecular identifiers were discarded instead of being binned into consensus sequences. MiTCR, with a Q25 quality threshold and the strictest error-elimination algorithm, was used for CDR3 identification, clonotype clustering and error correction. A nonparametric unseen species model with Euler transformation was used to estimate lower-bound total TCR beta diversity. TCRdb redid the processing of the public reads, applying fastp at Q25 and MiXCR, and retained in-frame beta chains. A single entry per CDR3 protein holds the most common genes and DNA from its merged rows. The V and J calls, along with clone size, are taken from TCRdb and not from the paper's own processing. This sample comprises more than 750,000 distinct CDR3 sequences, almost 30% of them detected only once. The ten largest make up roughly a tenth of the sample.

Here is what the overall study found, with its caveats: As age increased, observed TCR beta diversity per million T cells dropped in a roughly linear way, and a significant reduction was already evident by age roughly 40. Because profiling used bulk unsorted PBMCs, naive and antigen-experienced compartments could not be compared conclusively. Because the CMV infection status of the donors was unknown, age-related changes in expanded clonotypes may potentially have been confounded. Estimates of total diversity based on one million sequenced T cells were considered lower bounds and underestimates. Compared with the aged group, the long-lived group had more naive CD4+ T cells, fewer expanded clones and increased TCR diversity, suggesting age selection. The percentage of naive T cells measured by flow cytometry correlated strongly with observed TCR beta diversity.

With respect to this clonotype: This receptor's antigen is unknown. No per-base quality is available; no much larger clone lies one base away.

The same specimen was also included in a second study, on T cells of mothers and their children. As noted in the second study: The donors were nine systemically healthy Caucasian individuals, made up of three mothers and their six children. cDNA synthesis consumed the entire amount of extracted RNA, loaded at about 1.5 ug RNA in each 15 ul reaction. In the second PCR, the M1S primer introduced both the sample barcodes and 2-4 random nucleotides. More than 9 million TCR beta CDR3 reads were obtained from each mother, and about 3 million reads were obtained from each child. In both related and unrelated pairs, thymic selection shapes the output of TCR recombination in a similar way, with inherited differences having only a minor effect. Related mother-child pairs always showed normalized repertoire overlap that was slightly higher than in unrelated mother-child pairs, though the difference was never significant. With a sensitivity of approximately 100 clones per million clonotypes, no persistent microchimeric T cell clones were detected. The study used deep NGS to compare TCR beta repertoires of mothers and children, seeking features distinguishing related mother-child pairs from unrelated individuals. The mean age was around 40 +/- 4 years for the mothers and roughly 11 +/- 4 years for the children. After adapter ligation was performed with NEBNext reagents, the libraries were sequenced on an Illumina HiSeq 2000 with 100+100 nt paired-end reads. Mother and child libraries were prepared a month apart and sequenced in separate runs to prevent cross-contamination. Between roughly 500,000 and 2,300,000 distinct TCR beta clonotypes were identified per donor. Naive TCR beta clonotypes were estimated from low-frequency clonotypes matched to each donor's FACS-determined naive share, without sorting.

Input material: blood. This TCR was sampled from a woman between 40 and 55 years old in good health. The sequence joins TRBV14 to TRBJ1-2; 8 bases in the junction line up with TRBD1. The DNA reads TGTGCCAGCAGCCAAGATCATTCAGGGGGCATGCGTGGCTACACCTTC. It codes for CASSQDHSGGMRGYTF.